This T cell receptor beta chain was captured by sequencing in a study of cytomegalovirus exposure and HLA in healthy donors (TCRdb year 2017). With regard to the full study: An earlier analysis of several hundred of the donors reported approximately 260 Gb of sequence data and 100 million to 120 million unique TCR beta sequences obtained from about 170 million T cells. Both class I and class II loci were covered by HLA typing, at four-digit resolution. Approximately 300 gigabases of sequencing data and tens of millions of unique TCR sequences were included in an early release covering 550 to 650 HLA-typed donors. Every discovery cohort repertoire had been produced on one sequencing platform. The number of donors typed differed by locus, with roughly 620-640 for A, B, C, DRB1 and DQB1, roughly 520 for DQA1, about 610 for DPA1, and about 450 for DPB1. Among 398 genotyped donors of the cohort, an average of about 240,000 unique TCR beta nucleotide sequences were sequenced per donor, about a sixth of them non-productive. In an earlier analysis of roughly 580 of the donors, high-throughput TCR beta sequencing was used to judge whether each TCR beta V gene segment behaved as functional or pseudogenic. To study patterns of TCR occurrence, a later analysis re-analyzed previously published TCR beta repertoires from 700 or so donors and added high-resolution HLA genotyping. The T cell repertoires of under 700 subjects were profiled by immunosequencing and related to cytomegalovirus serostatus. Alongside the repertoire data, information on donor age, sex, ethnicity and CMV serostatus was compiled. Four or five DR-DQ haplotypes were handled as single units for association and clustering because linkage in the cohort was strong. The study aimed to test whether cataloging public T cell receptors could reveal signatures of past pathogen exposure. Among the roughly 370 genotyped donors, around 79% belonged to the genetic ancestry cluster associated with self-reported Caucasian donors. To predict cytomegalovirus infection status, the study brought together high-throughput TCR immunosequencing, statistical association of individual TCRs with disease status, and machine learning. A separate validation cohort of approximately 130 different subjects was used in addition to the 666-subject first cohort. Genome-wide SNP genotypes for about 60% of the roughly 700 donors were used in a later genetic analysis, which treated that subset as a discovery cohort. Rather than using new phenotypic data, the later analysis identified candidate immune exposures from TCR beta sequences and from how often those sequences occurred across donors.

The cohort consisted of more than 650 healthy bone marrow donors. At the time of sampling, every cohort member was nominally healthy, though immune exposures that went unrecorded were likely present. The donor tested CMV seropositive, placing the donor among the 250 to 350 seropositive members of the cohort. Each donor provided a peripheral blood sample, and peripheral blood mononuclear cells were used for TCR beta sequencing. Genomic DNA was extracted from the blood cell samples with the Qiagen DNeasy Blood Extraction Kit. With respect to this clone: Its antigen has not been determined. Qualities for individual bases were not recorded, and no much larger clone is one base off.

The library relied on the immunoSEQ multiplex PCR assay. For the multiplex PCR, a mixture combining 60 forward primers for TCR Vbeta segments and 13 reverse primers for TCR Jbeta segments was used. Amplification of the CDR3 region of rearranged TCR beta genes was performed with a multiplex PCR assay on genomic DNA. The Illumina HiSeq System was used to sequence the amplified TCR beta libraries as 87-base-pair reads. In the source study's methods: Across the 500 to 750 repertoires, a later analysis counted about 81 million unique TCR beta chains, roughly 11 million of which were shared by at least two donors. Raw reads were error-corrected and collapsed into unique sequences by a nearest-neighbor algorithm in which closely related sequences were merged to remove PCR and sequencing errors. Alignment of CDR3 sequences to IMGT reference sequences was used to assign V, D and J gene segments. Each retained sequence needed at least a six-nucleotide match to both a V gene segment and a J gene segment. Rearrangements were classified as productive when the CDR3 lacked stop codons and remained in frame with V and J, and all other rearrangements were classified as non-productive. CDR3 was defined by IMGT convention, running from the second conserved V-encoded cysteine to the conserved J-encoded phenylalanine. In an earlier analysis of more than 550 of the donors, sequences lacking an unambiguous match to a single V gene segment were excluded. An earlier analysis of several hundred of the donors classified V segments as functional when productive rearrangements were above 56.7% and as segregating when the standard deviation between donors was above 5%. A statistical classification framework was built for diagnosing cytomegalovirus status from the catalog of TCR beta chain sequences. In a later analysis, V and J genes were assigned by comparing TCR nucleotide sequences against IMGT/GENE-DB human TR gene sequences. A later analysis assigned CDR3 sequences and most-parsimonious VDJ recombination scenarios with the TCRdist pipeline. In a later analysis, each TCR beta chain was defined by its CDR3 amino acid sequence together with its V-gene family, and reads without a unique V-gene family were excluded. To address suspected cross-contamination and a sequencing artifact, a later analysis removed around 590 highly shared, low-generation-probability nucleotide sequences. A later analysis calculated a clonal expansion index for each public chain from normalized within-repertoire ranks of inferred template counts. In a later analysis, generation probabilities were computed with a VDJ recombination model fitted to out-of-frame rearrangements, and the resulting probabilities were checked against IGoR. In a later analysis, hypergeometric tests were used to score TCR-TCR, TCR-HLA and TCR-CMV co-occurrence, with a repertoire-size bias correction applied to TCR pairs. In a later analysis, false discovery rates were estimated by permuting HLA or CMV assignments 20 times. In a later analysis, co-occurring TCRs were grouped with DBSCAN, and TCRdist sequence similarity was added when clustering was performed within HLA-allele-positive subsets. Repertoires with fewer than 30,000 or more than 120,000 public chains, plus five repertoires with anomalous nucleotide sharing, were excluded from co-occurrence clustering. TCRdb limited this immuneACCESS table to in-frame rearrangements with V and J called. A share of clones is missing; checked studies link under half to unresolved V genes, and the rest is unexplained. V, J and clone size are those of that table, while D and trimming were read from the DNA. Here the sample has under 200,000 clones; over 75% occur a single time. Of the sample, around an eighth falls within the top ten clones.

Results and caveats for the whole study, not just this receptor: A later genetic analysis associated a missense DCLRE1C variant with V-gene and J-gene trimming of TCR beta chains, and an independent cohort replicated the association. Specific HLA alleles were associated with around 18,000 TCR beta sequences at a false discovery rate of 0.05 in a later analysis. When HLA alleles, especially DR and DQ, strongly co-occurred, TCR associations were difficult to assign to individual alleles. CMV serostatus was the only immune exposure information available for the cohort. Linkage disequilibrium might explain the correlated functional status among segregating V segments, but an unknown experimental factor could not be excluded. Because counts were too low, seventeen rarely observed V segments, including chromosome 9 orphons, were left out of the earlier analysis of 500 to 650 of the donors. Because HLA typing was missing for some donors at each locus, association tests included only the typed subset. In the study, some 160 TCR beta chains were listed as associated with cytomegalovirus. A further reported finding was that TCR beta sequences accurately predicted the HLA-A and HLA-B alleles for most subjects in the first cohort. Several of the top co-occurrence clusters appeared to be linked to parvovirus B19, influenza, CMV and Epstein-Barr virus, according to a later analysis. Most TCR sequences were seen in very few donors, while some public TCRs were found in many individuals. In a later analysis, HLA-associated TCR beta chains showed more clonal expansion and lower generation probabilities than non-associated chains that were equally common. A few of the identified cytomegalovirus-associated TCR beta chains were confirmed in vitro to be specific for cytomegalovirus antigens. According to a later analysis, TCR association rates differed among HLA loci, with DRB1 alleles showing the most associated TCRs and HLA-C alleles showing the fewest. Presence/absence analyses assumed roughly uniform sequencing depth across donors, an assumption that may not hold. A later analysis found that most CMV-associated TCR beta chains appeared HLA-restricted, with HLA associations seemingly driven largely by CMV exposure. In this cohort, only TCR beta chains were sequenced, and detectable features were limited by the absence of alpha or paired-chain data. It was suggested by the authors that the approach could potentially be generalized to other disease states and immunological phenotypes. Broadly in line with IMGT annotations, most TCR beta V segments showed up in productive rearrangements about 87% or about 30% of the time in an earlier analysis of approximately 600 of the donors. A cluster of highly shared sequence variants was judged likely to be a technical artifact of the sequencing pipeline. The classifier was reported to diagnose cytomegalovirus status with high specificity and sensitivity in both the original and validation cohorts. Compared with the approximately 710-donor mean, donors in an Asian-associated ancestry cluster had fewer N-insertions in productive TCRs, according to a later genetic analysis.

The sequencing input was PBMCs. The clonotype comes from a man aged 50-59 years in good health and CMV-seropositive.

The base sequence is TGTGCCAGCAGCCAACCCCGAAGCATGAACACTGAAGCTTTCTTT. Its protein product is CASSQPRSMNTEAFF. The rearranged chain carries TRBV28 and TRBJ1-1, with no confident D gene call. V and J lose 6 bases and 0 bases, and a span of 14 bases separates them. From the germline V gene, CDR1 is MDHEN and CDR2 is SYDVKM. Counted from cysteine to phenylalanine, this CDR3 has 15 amino acids. Only the CDR3 part of the read is kept: 45 bases, read in frame from the first base.